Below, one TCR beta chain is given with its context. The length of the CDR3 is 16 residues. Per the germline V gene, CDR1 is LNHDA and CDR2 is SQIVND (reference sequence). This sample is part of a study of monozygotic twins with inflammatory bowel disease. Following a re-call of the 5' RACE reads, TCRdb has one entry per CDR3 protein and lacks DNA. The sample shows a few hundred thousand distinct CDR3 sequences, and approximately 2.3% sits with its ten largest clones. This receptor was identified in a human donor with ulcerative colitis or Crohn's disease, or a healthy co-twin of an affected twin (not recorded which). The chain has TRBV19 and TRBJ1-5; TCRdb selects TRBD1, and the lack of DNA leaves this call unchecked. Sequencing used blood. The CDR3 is CASSIAGEGDNQPQHF.